This is a list of T cell receptor beta chains from one sample in a study of patients and donors after allogeneic stem cell transplantation. MiXCR, applied by TCRdb to the RT-PCR reads, yields one record per CDR3 protein. The sample lists about a million distinct CDR3 sequences, over 15% seen once, with 5% to 7.5% in the top ten. Sequencing was carried out using blood, either unsorted or a sorted T cell fraction (not recorded which). The receptors derive from a human donor who was either an allogeneic HSCT recipient or a stem cell or donor lymphocyte infusion donor (not recorded which). It is not recorded whose cells these are; they may come from a transplant donor. Both conserved end residues are part of each CDR3. The order of the fields is CDR3 protein, CDR3 DNA, V gene, clone size, J gene, D gene. D genes are given only for firm matches. Clone sizes are given selectively: once, few, many, or a class where the clone is expanded.

CDR3: CASSSRTGSPSYEQYF; DNA: TGTGCCAGCAGCTCCCGGACAGGGTCCCCATCCTACGAGCAGTACTTC; V: TRBV7-9; size: -; J: TRBJ2-7; D: TRBD1
CDR3: CASSLVGGGRAGETQYF; DNA: TGTGCCAGCAGCTTAGTAGGCGGCGGGAGGGCCGGAGAGACCCAGTACTTC; V: TRBV7-8; size: -; J: TRBJ2-5; D: TRBD2
CDR3: CSVEHENTEAFF; DNA: TGCAGCGTTGAACACGAGAACACTGAAGCTTTCTTT; V: TRBV29-1; size: -; J: TRBJ1-1; D: -
CDR3: CASSLTGITGELFF; DNA: TGTGCCAGCAGTCTAACGGGGATCACCGGGGAGCTGTTTTTT; V: TRBV12-3/TRBV12-4; size: many; J: TRBJ2-2; D: -
CDR3: CSARAYRDYNTGELFF; DNA: TGCAGTGCTAGAGCTTACCGGGACTACAACACCGGGGAGCTGTTTTTT; V: TRBV20-1; size: -; J: TRBJ2-2; D: TRBD2
CDR3: CASSSRSGRGLSPLAKNIQYF; DNA: TGCGCCAGCAGCTCCCGGTCCGGGCGGGGACTCTCCCCTCTAGCCAAAAACATTCAGTACTTC; V: TRBV5-1; size: -; J: TRBJ2-4; D: -
CDR3: CASSLDRGFYGYTF; DNA: TGTGCCAGCAGCCTAGACAGAGGCTTCTATGGCTACACCTTC; V: TRBV5-6; size: -; J: TRBJ1-2; D: -
CDR3: CASSRSLAEYEKLFF; DNA: TGTGCCAGCAGCCGCTCCTTGGCAGAGTATGAAAAACTGTTTTTT; V: TRBV11-2; size: -; J: TRBJ1-4; D: -
CDR3: CASGVGKETQYF; DNA: TGTGCCAGCGGGGTGGGGAAAGAGACCCAGTACTTC; V: TRBV2; size: -; J: TRBJ2-5; D: -
CDR3: CASSQAMGQGTYGYTF; DNA: TGTGCCAGCAGCCAAGCTATGGGACAGGGGACCTATGGCTACACCTTC; V: TRBV4-2; size: -; J: TRBJ1-2; D: TRBD1
CDR3: CASSQGTGRNTEAFF; DNA: TGCGCCAGCAGCCAAGGGACAGGGCGAAACACTGAAGCTTTCTTT; V: TRBV5-1; size: few; J: TRBJ1-1; D: TRBD1
CDR3: CATSDPMDSSNYGYTF; DNA: TGTGCCACCAGTGACCCCATGGACAGTTCTAACTATGGCTACACCTTC; V: TRBV24-1; size: many; J: TRBJ1-2; D: -
CDR3: CASTERHADAYEQYF; DNA: TGTGCCAGCACGGAGAGACACGCCGACGCCTACGAGCAGTACTTC; V: TRBV2; size: -; J: TRBJ2-7; D: -
CDR3: CSARRGRSYEQYF; DNA: TGCAGTGCAAGGAGGGGGCGATCCTACGAGCAGTACTTC; V: TRBV20-1; size: -; J: TRBJ2-7; D: -
CDR3: CASSRGGLDYGYTF; DNA: TGTGCCAGCAGTCGAGGGGGGCTGGACTATGGCTACACCTTC; V: TRBV25-1; size: few; J: TRBJ1-2; D: -
CDR3: CASSIGQPGNTEAFF; DNA: TGCGCCAGCAGCATAGGACAGCCGGGGAACACTGAAGCTTTCTTT; V: TRBV5-1; size: many; J: TRBJ1-1; D: -
CDR3: CACFTGELFF; DNA: TGTGCCTGTTTCACCGGGGAGCTGTTTTTT; V: TRBV12-3/TRBV12-4; size: few; J: TRBJ2-2; D: -
CDR3: CASSLLRDNEQFF; DNA: TGTGCCAGCAGTCTCTTGCGGGACAATGAGCAGTTCTTC; V: TRBV7-9; size: few; J: TRBJ2-1; D: -
CDR3: CSVLPDRGRGDIQYF; DNA: TGCAGCGTCCTCCCCGACAGGGGGCGAGGGGACATTCAGTACTTC; V: TRBV29-1; size: few; J: TRBJ2-4; D: TRBD1
CDR3: CASSRVGQGTYEQYF; DNA: TGTGCCAGCAGCCGAGTTGGACAGGGGACCTACGAGCAGTACTTC; V: TRBV12-3/TRBV12-4; size: many; J: TRBJ2-7; D: TRBD1
CDR3: CASSGDGAYNEQFF; DNA: TGTGCCAGCAGCGGGGACGGTGCCTACAATGAGCAGTTCTTC; V: TRBV7-9; size: few; J: TRBJ2-1; D: -
CDR3: CSARGFRIDGEFF; DNA: TGCAGTGCTAGAGGATTTAGAATTGATGGAGAGTTCTTC; V: TRBV20-1; size: few; J: TRBJ2-1; D: -
CDR3: CASASPGLTYTDTQYF; DNA: TGTGCTAGTGCCTCCCCGGGACTAACTTACACAGATACGCAGTATTTT; V: TRBV12-5; size: -; J: TRBJ2-3; D: TRBD2
CDR3: CASSPWTGGAPKTQYF; DNA: TGTGCCAGCAGTCCCTGGACAGGGGGCGCCCCGAAGACCCAGTACTTC; V: TRBV27; size: -; J: TRBJ2-5; D: TRBD1
CDR3: CASRRRGGNYNEQFF; DNA: TGTGCCAGCAGACGACGGGGGGGTAATTACAATGAGCAGTTCTTC; V: TRBV6-2/TRBV6-3; size: few; J: TRBJ2-1; D: TRBD2
CDR3: CSASSRTGMETQYF; DNA: TGCAGTGCCTCCTCCCGGACAGGGATGGAGACCCAGTACTTC; V: TRBV20-1; size: few; J: TRBJ2-5; D: TRBD1
CDR3: CSVAPGTGGLDEQYF; DNA: TGCAGCGTTGCCCCCGGGACAGGGGGTCTTGACGAGCAGTACTTC; V: TRBV29-1; size: -; J: TRBJ2-7; D: TRBD1
CDR3: CASSIHTSTEQYF; DNA: TGTGCCAGCAGTATCCATACTAGCACCGAGCAGTACTTC; V: TRBV27; size: few; J: TRBJ2-7; D: -
CDR3: CASSSSGGQRYGYTF; DNA: TGTGCCAGCAGTTCATCAGGGGGCCAACGCTATGGCTACACCTTC; V: TRBV12-3/TRBV12-4; size: few; J: TRBJ1-2; D: TRBD1
CDR3: CTSSLADSEQYF; DNA: TGTACCAGCAGCTTAGCGGACTCCGAGCAGTACTTC; V: TRBV7-6; size: -; J: TRBJ2-7; D: -
CDR3: CASSVGLAQKGLTDTQYF; DNA: TGTGCCAGTAGTGTCGGACTAGCGCAGAAAGGGCTCACAGATACGCAGTATTTT; V: TRBV19; size: -; J: TRBJ2-3; D: TRBD2
CDR3: CASSRLAGAPYEQYF; DNA: TGTGCCAGCAGTCGATTAGCGGGGGCCCCCTACGAGCAGTACTTC; V: TRBV27; size: -; J: TRBJ2-7; D: TRBD2
CDR3: CAISGGDNQPQHF; DNA: TGTGCCATCTCTGGGGGAGATAATCAGCCCCAGCATTTT; V: TRBV10-3; size: -; J: TRBJ1-5; D: -
CDR3: CASSSGQGRINEQFF; DNA: TGTGCCAGCAGTTCCGGACAGGGCAGGATCAATGAGCAGTTCTTC; V: TRBV27; size: many; J: TRBJ2-1; D: TRBD1
CDR3: CASSGDTWNF; DNA: TGTGCCAGCAGCGGGGACACGTGGAACTTC; V: TRBV5-5; size: few; J: TRBJ2-7; D: -
CDR3: CASSELKGIGEQYF; DNA: TGTGCCAGCAGTGAGTTGAAGGGTATTGGGGAGCAGTACTTC; V: TRBV25-1; size: -; J: TRBJ2-7; D: -
CDR3: CASSLSSGSAYGYTF; DNA: TGTGCCAGCAGTCTATCCTCGGGGTCTGCCTATGGCTACACCTTC; V: TRBV6-1; size: -; J: TRBJ1-2; D: -
CDR3: CASSQDRRELPLEQYF; DNA: TGCGCCAGCAGCCAAGACAGGAGAGAGCTCCCCCTCGAGCAGTACTTC; V: TRBV4-3; size: few; J: TRBJ2-7; D: -
CDR3: CASTQGAGGPSYNEQFF; DNA: TGTGCCAGCACCCAGGGAGCGGGGGGACCCTCCTACAATGAGCAGTTCTTC; V: TRBV6-1; size: -; J: TRBJ2-1; D: TRBD2
CDR3: CASRNSWLRGYTF; DNA: TGTGCCAGCAGAAATTCTTGGCTGAGAGGCTACACCTTC; V: TRBV7-2; size: few; J: TRBJ1-2; D: -
CDR3: CASSGTTQGEQYF; DNA: TGTGCCAGCAGCGGGACGACCCAAGGGGAGCAGTACTTC; V: TRBV12-3/TRBV12-4; size: -; J: TRBJ2-7; D: -
CDR3: CASSPGRGSDQPQHF; DNA: TGTGCCAGCAGTCCCGGGAGGGGGAGTGATCAGCCCCAGCATTTT; V: TRBV12-3/TRBV12-4; size: -; J: TRBJ1-5; D: -